One and the same sample provided the 13 T cell receptor beta chains below, sequenced in a study of T cell responses to AZD1222 COVID-19 vaccine. Libraries were prepared by immunoSEQ multiplex PCR; TCRdb keeps only in-frame clonotypes and omits some of them. This sample yields about 220,000 clones, of which about 93% are seen a single time; about 1% belongs to the top ten. The sample in question was peripheral blood, obtained on day 0 of MenACWY control vaccination. Source of these receptors: an adult in good health.

The chain joins TRBV9 to TRBJ2-1, with D uncertain. Looked up from germline, CDR1 is SGDLS and CDR2 is YYNGEE. Trimming took off 1 base at V and 1 base at J, with 12 bases between the two ends. CDR3 size: 16 residues. CDR3 bases: TGTGCCAGCAGCGTATCCCATGGACGGTCCTACAATGAGCAGTTCTTC. As protein: CASSVSHGRSYNEQFF. The full variable domain, in which reference TRBV9 and TRBJ2-1 provide the parts outside the CDR3, is DSGVTQTPKHLITATGQRVTLRCSPRSGDLSVYWYQQSLDQGLQFLIQYYNGEERAKGNILERFSAQQFPDLHSELNLSSLELGDSALYFCASSVSHGRSYNEQFFGPGTRLTVL.

In DNA, the CDR3 is TGTGCCAGCAGTTACCCCACTACAGCGTTAAATTCACCCCTCCACTTT. It codes for CASSYPTTALNSPLHF. The chain recombines TRBV6-6 with TRBJ1-6; D not certain. Germline V gene sequence: CDR1 MNHNY, CDR2 SVGAGI (reference sequence). The germline V and J ends were trimmed by 2 bases and 7 bases, with 15 bases remaining between them. The CDR3 extends over 16 amino acids.

The CDR3 coding sequence is TGTGCCATCTCAGGGACAAATAACAATGAGCAGTTCTTC. The encoded protein is CAISGTNNNEQFF. This sequence joins TRBV10-3 and TRBJ2-1; D is perhaps TRBD1 (6 bases). Germline V lookup: CDR1 ENHRY, CDR2 SYGVKD. This CDR3 is 13 amino acids long. V was cut by 8 bases and J by 5 bases, with 13 bases left in between.

The J gene is TRBJ1-2, the V gene TRBV3-1 (or the pseudogene TRBV3-2); no clear D. This CDR3 spans 13 amino acids. The germline CDR1 and CDR2 sequences are LGHDT and YNNKEL (reference sequence). Trimming cost V 4 bases and J 4 bases, with 10 bases left between them. CDR3 residues: CASSPVEGYGYTF. The CDR3 coding sequence is TGTGCCAGCAGCCCCGTCGAAGGCTATGGCTACACCTTC.

CDR3 sequence reads: CASKGQSYGYTF. The CDR3 DNA is TGTGCCAGCAAGGGGCAGTCCTATGGCTACACCTTC. This rearrangement joins TRBV2 to TRBJ1-2, with a weak D call TRBD1 (5 bases). Germline CDR1 is SNHLY and CDR2 is FYNNEI. V gave up 7 bases and J gave up 4 bases, with 10 bases separating them. CDR3 length equals 12 residues.

This clone was detected only a few times. The chain recombines TRBV6-4 with TRBJ2-1, with D unresolved. V dropped 0 bases and J dropped 5 bases, with 20 bases sitting between them. Germline V lookup: CDR1 MRHNA, CDR2 SNTAGT. CDR3 length: 18 residues. Written as DNA, the CDR3 is TGTGCCAGCAGTGACTCCCCCGTTTCGAAGCATGGGCACAATGAGCAGTTCTTC. Its translation: CASSDSPVSKHGHNEQFF.

This clone was seen a handful of times. The V and J genes are TRBV5-1 and TRBJ1-1; 7 bases map to TRBD1. This CDR3 spans 14 amino acids. Germline V lookup: CDR1 SGHRS, CDR2 YFSETQ. Trimming removed 5 bases from V and 5 bases from J; junction bases left unmatched: 9. In DNA form, the CDR3 reads TGCGCCAGCAGACTTGCAGGGGGATATACTGAAGCTTTCTTT. Translating gives CASRLAGGYTEAFF.

The chain combines TRBV6-2 or TRBV6-3 with TRBJ2-1; 7 bases are a match to TRBD1. Germline V gene data show CDR1 as MNHEY and CDR2 as SVGEGT. The CDR3 covers 16 residues. The V segment lost 6 bases and the J segment 0 bases; nucleotides outside the gene matches: 8. The CDR3 sequence is CASSSPAGGSYNEQFF. Written as DNA, the CDR3 is TGTGCCAGCAGCAGTCCCGCAGGGGGCTCCTACAATGAGCAGTTCTTC.

J is TRBJ1-4 and V is TRBV19; 9 bases line up with TRBD1. The CDR3 length is 17 residues. Germline V CDR1 and CDR2: LNHDA, SQIVND (reference sequence). V lost 3 bases, J lost 4 bases, and 9 bases stayed unmatched. This CDR3 is CASSITGTGRINEKLFF. The CDR3 coding sequence is TGTGCCAGTAGTATTACGGGGACAGGGAGAATTAATGAAAAACTGTTTTTT.

The CDR3 DNA follows: TGCGCCAGCAGCCAAGATCGTGGACAGGGTTTAGTTTGGGGCTACACCTTC. It translates to CASSQDRGQGLVWGYTF. The chain carries TRBV4-3 and TRBJ1-2; 8 bases match TRBD1. With V trimmed by 0 bases and J by 8 bases, 14 bases remained unmatched. The CDR3 runs 17 residues. Germline-derived CDR1 and CDR2 are LGHNA and YSLEER.

A single count supports this clone. The chain joins TRBV6-5 to TRBJ2-5, with D unclear. The germline V gene encodes CDR1 MNHEY and CDR2 SVGAGI. V was pared by 8 bases and J by 0 bases, with 10 bases between. CDR3 size: 13 residues. Here the CDR3 DNA reads TGTGCCAGCCACCATACTAACCAAGAGACCCAGTACTTC. Translating it yields CASHHTNQETQYF.

V gene TRBV6-6 combines with J gene TRBJ1-4, with 8 bases lining up with TRBD1. The CDR3 length is 14 residues. After removal of 6 bases from V and 8 bases from J, the junction contained 8 bases not matched to a gene. CDR1 and CDR2 from the germline V gene are MNHNY and SVGAGI (reference sequence). This CDR3 reads CASRTGQGGEKLFF. DNA of the CDR3: TGTGCCAGCAGGACAGGACAGGGAGGCGAAAAACTGTTTTTT.

The V and J genes are TRBV5-1 and TRBJ2-3, with D possibly called TRBD1 or TRBD2 (5 bases each). Trimming shortened V by 7 bases and J by 0 bases, and 15 bases separated the two germline ends. The germline CDR1 and CDR2 sequences are SGHRS and YFSETQ. The CDR3 is 15 amino acids. CDR3 residues: CASEKGTGSTDTQYF. CDR3 nucleotides: TGCGCCAGCGAGAAAGGGACGGGGAGCACAGATACGCAGTATTTT.